These 26 T cell receptor beta chains came from one sample sequenced in a study of T cell responses to AZD1222 COVID-19 vaccine. Measured with immunoSEQ multiplex PCR; TCRdb has only the in-frame clones, and not every one. The data contain about 130,000 clones, 93% of them seen just once; the ten biggest clones take up 0.85% to 0.95%. The sequenced sample was peripheral blood, obtained on day 0 of AZD1222 vaccination. The receptors shown here come from an adult in good health.

The rearrangement joins TRBV19 to TRBJ1-2; possible D gene TRBD1, 6 bases. CDR1 is LNHDA, CDR2 SQIVND, per germline (reference sequence). V lost 8 bases and J 0 bases, leaving 16 bases between the germline ends. The CDR3 contains 15 residues. The CDR3 protein is CASEWAAGANYGYTF. The CDR3 region has the DNA TGTGCCAGTGAGTGGGCGGCAGGGGCTAACTATGGCTACACCTTC.

The chain is built from TRBV27 and TRBJ1-2; tentative D call: TRBD1 (5 bases). V was trimmed by 6 bases and J by 4 bases, leaving 12 bases between them. This CDR3 region has 13 residues. In germline, CDR1 is MNHEY, CDR2 SMNVEV (reference sequence). This chain's CDR3 is CASSPYRSYGYTF. CDR3 sequence (DNA): TGTGCCAGCAGCCCTTACAGGAGCTATGGCTACACCTTC.

The chain links TRBV10-2 to TRBJ1-1; D not certain. Germline V gene sequence: CDR1 WSHSY, CDR2 SAAADI. This CDR3 contains 12 residues. V dropped 2 bases and J dropped 1 base, with 2 bases sitting between them. CDR3 protein: CASSERNTEAFF. In nucleotides, the CDR3 is TGCGCCAGCAGTGAGAGGAACACTGAAGCTTTCTTT.

This chain links TRBV5-1 with TRBJ1-6; 8 bases agree with TRBD1. Trimming removed 2 bases from V and 9 bases from J; junction bases left unmatched: 7. Germline loops: CDR1 SGHRS, CDR2 YFSETQ. The CDR3 is 15 residues long. The CDR3 sequence: CASSFRTGIGSPLHF. Written as DNA, the CDR3 is TGCGCCAGCAGCTTCCGGACAGGGATCGGTTCACCCCTCCACTTT.

In nucleotides, the CDR3 is TGTGCCAGCTCAGATGGGAGGGGAGAGGAGCAGTTCTTC. Translated: CASSDGRGEEQFF. The J gene is TRBJ2-1, the V gene TRBV18, with TRBD2 matching over 7 bases. The germline CDR1 and CDR2 sequences are KGHSH and LQKENI. The J segment lost 10 bases and the V segment lost 5 bases, leaving 8 bases of the junction unmatched. This CDR3 has 13 residues.

The genes are TRBV6-5 and TRBJ2-7; no reliable D call. This CDR3 contains 14 residues. V was shortened by 2 bases and J by 4 bases, with 12 bases between the two germline ends. Germline assignment: CDR1 MNHEY and CDR2 SVGAGI. The CDR3 reads CASSYVGSLYEQYF. CDR3 DNA sequence: TGTGCCAGCAGTTACGTGGGCAGCCTTTACGAGCAGTACTTC.

Written as DNA, the CDR3 is TGTGCCAGTAGTACACAGGGGAGCTCTGGAAACACCATATATTTT. This encodes CASSTQGSSGNTIYF. V is TRBV19 and J is TRBJ1-3; TRBD1 matches 7 bases. In germline, CDR1 is LNHDA, CDR2 SQIVND (reference sequence). J gave up 0 bases and V 4 bases, and 3 bases lay outside the gene matches. The CDR3 runs 15 residues. Supplemented by reference TRBV19 and TRBJ1-3, the full variable domain reads DGGITQSPKYLFRKEGQNVTLSCEQNLNHDAMYWYRQDPGQGLRLIYYSQIVNDFQKGDIAEGYSVSREKKESFPLTVTSAQKNPTAFYLCASSTQGSSGNTIYFGEGSWLTVV.

V and J are TRBV6-2 or TRBV6-3 and TRBJ2-3; D gene ambiguous. The CDR3 consists of 15 residues. The ends were cut back, 2 bases at V and 2 bases at J, with 11 bases in the middle. The germline CDR1 and CDR2 sequences are MNHEY and SVGEGT. The CDR3 nucleotides read TGTGCCAGCAGTTACCCTAGACTCTCCACAGATACGCAGTATTTT. This encodes CASSYPRLSTDTQYF.

The chain uses TRBV29-1 and TRBJ1-2; 10 bases fit TRBD1. Germline trimming cut 3 bases from V and 7 bases from J; bases unmatched to any gene: 8. The CDR3 has 14 amino acids. Germline lookup yields CDR1 SQVTM and CDR2 ANQGSEA. The CDR3 nucleotides are TGCAGCGTTGAGCTCCGGGACAGGGGTATTGGCTACACCTTC. Amino acids: CSVELRDRGIGYTF.

The chain carries TRBV10-2 and TRBJ2-1; 7 bases match TRBD2. The J segment lost 4 bases and the V segment lost 6 bases, leaving 9 bases of the junction unmatched. The CDR3 runs 15 residues. Germline CDR1 reads WSHSY; CDR2 reads SAAADI. CDR3 loop: CASSPLAPEYNEQFF. CDR3 DNA: TGCGCCAGCAGCCCACTAGCGCCGGAGTACAATGAGCAGTTCTTC.

The chain joins TRBV4-2 to TRBJ1-2; D perhaps matches TRBD1 (5 bases). V was cut by 4 bases and J by 2 bases, with 14 bases left in between. Looked up from germline, CDR1 is LGHNA and CDR2 is YNFKEQ. The CDR3 is made up of 15 amino acids. DNA of the CDR3: TGTGCCAGCAGCCGGGTTGAAGGGGACAACTATGGCTACACCTTC. It translates to CASSRVEGDNYGYTF.

The chain carries TRBV11-2 and TRBJ2-1, with 9 bases that match TRBD1. The V gene end was trimmed by 5 bases and the J gene end by 0 bases; junction bases not matched to a gene: 8. Per germline, CDR1 SGHAT and CDR2 FQNNGV. The CDR3 spans 17 residues. CDR3 in DNA: TGTGCCAGCAGCCTAGGACAGGGGCGTAGCTCCTACAATGAGCAGTTCTTC. It yields the protein CASSLGQGRSSYNEQFF. The whole variable domain, remainder taken from reference TRBV11-2 and TRBJ2-1, is EAGVAQSPRYKIIEKRQSVAFWCNPISGHATLYWYQQILGQGPKLLIQFQNNGVVDDSQLPKDRFSAERLKGVDSTLKIQPAKLEDSAVYLCASSLGQGRSSYNEQFFGPGTRLTVL.

Only a few counts were recorded for this clone. This chain uses TRBV12-5 with TRBJ1-1; D is possibly TRBD1 (5 bases). Trimming removed 9 bases from V and 0 bases from J, with 11 bases in between. There are 13 residues in the CDR3. Germline V gene data show CDR1 as LGHNT and CDR2 as FRNRAP. CDR3 nucleotides: TGTGCTAGCCAGGGTTTAGTGAACACTGAAGCTTTCTTT. Translating it yields CASQGLVNTEAFF.

The J gene is TRBJ1-1, the V gene TRBV2, with D tentatively TRBD1 (5 bases). Trimming pared 4 bases from V and 2 bases from J, leaving 11 bases between. The germline gives CDR1 SNHLY, CDR2 FYNNEI. This CDR3 is built from 14 residues. The CDR3 loop reads CASSALQGNTEAFF. As DNA, the CDR3 is TGTGCCAGCAGTGCTCTCCAGGGTAACACTGAAGCTTTCTTT.

J is TRBJ2-2 and V is TRBV4-1; 9 nucleotides line up with TRBD2. Germline V gives CDR1 MGHRA, CDR2 YSYEKL. The CDR3 covers 16 residues. Germline trimming cut 1 base from V and 4 bases from J; bases unmatched to any gene: 4. CDR3 nucleotides: TGCGCCAGCAGCCAAGGGTTGCGGGGGGGCACCGGGGAGCTGTTTTTT. Its protein product is CASSQGLRGGTGELFF.

V usage is TRBV5-1 and J usage is TRBJ1-4; D unclear. Germline V gene data show CDR1 as SGHRS and CDR2 as YFSETQ. The CDR3 extends over 17 amino acids. Trimming took 0 bases from V and 4 from J, leaving 16 bases between them. This chain's CDR3 is CASSLAPHRSLNEKLFF. The CDR3 DNA follows: TGCGCCAGCAGCTTGGCCCCTCACAGATCCCTTAATGAAAAACTGTTTTTT.

V gene TRBV18 combines with J gene TRBJ2-5; 11 positions agree with TRBD1. The CDR3 has 16 amino acids. Trimming at V came to 0 bases and at J to 5 bases, leaving 5 bases not matched to a gene. The germline CDR1 and CDR2 sequences are KGHSH and LQKENI. The CDR3 DNA reads as TGTGCCAGCTCACCACCGAGGACAGGGGGCAAGGAGACCCAGTACTTC. It specifies CASSPPRTGGKETQYF.

The chain links TRBV3-1 (or the pseudogene TRBV3-2) to TRBJ1-2; TRBD1 aligns across 9 bases. The V gene end was trimmed by 0 bases and the J gene end by 6 bases; junction bases not matched to a gene: 5. The germline gives CDR1 LGHDT, CDR2 YNNKEL (reference sequence). The CDR3 contains 15 residues. CDR3 sequence reads: CASSQEGTGLHGYTF. For the CDR3, the DNA is TGTGCCAGCAGCCAAGAAGGGACAGGGCTCCATGGCTACACCTTC.

V gene TRBV18 combines with J gene TRBJ2-4, with D unresolved. The germline V and J ends were trimmed by 0 bases and 7 bases, with 13 bases remaining between them. This CDR3 is built from 15 residues. Germline CDR1 is KGHSH and CDR2 is LQKENI. CDR3 residues: CASSPPSTFGNIQYF. CDR3 in DNA: TGTGCCAGCTCACCACCTTCCACCTTCGGGAACATTCAGTACTTC.

This clone was observed a single time. V and J are TRBV4-1 and TRBJ2-7, with 7 positions matching TRBD1. The CDR3 consists of 14 residues. Trimming at V came to 1 base and at J to 7 bases, leaving 7 bases not matched to a gene. Germline V gene data show CDR1 as MGHRA and CDR2 as YSYEKL. The CDR3 loop reads CASSQGTGAWEQYF. CDR3 DNA sequence: TGCGCCAGCAGCCAAGGTACAGGGGCTTGGGAGCAGTACTTC.

This chain links TRBV14 with TRBJ2-2; 8 nucleotides align to TRBD2. The CDR3 covers 15 residues. Germline-derived CDR1 and CDR2 are SGHDN and FVKESK. J lost 4 bases, V lost 3 bases, and 4 bases had no gene match. The CDR3 reads CASSQLSGVTGELFF. The DNA of the CDR3 is TGTGCCAGCAGCCAGCTTAGCGGGGTCACCGGGGAGCTGTTTTTT.

The chain carries TRBV7-3 and TRBJ1-2; TRBD1 agrees at 9 bases. The CDR3 runs 16 residues. The V gene end was trimmed by 5 bases and the J gene end by 5 bases; junction bases not matched to a gene: 12. Per germline, CDR1 SGHTA and CDR2 FQGTGA. CDR3 DNA: TGTGCCAGCAGCGTCATCAGGGACAGGGCTGGGTATGGCTACACCTTC. Its protein product is CASSVIRDRAGYGYTF. Combining the CDR3 with reference TRBV7-3 and TRBJ1-2 gives the whole variable domain GAGVSQTPSNKVTEKGKYVELRCDPISGHTALYWYRQSLGQGPEFLIYFQGTGAADDSGLPNDRFFAVRPEGSVSTLKIQRTERGDSAVYLCASSVIRDRAGYGYTFGSGTRLTVV.

The sample holds a few counts of this clone. The chain joins TRBV20-1 to TRBJ1-1; no definite D call. Germline V gene sequence: CDR1 DFQATT, CDR2 SNEGSKA (reference sequence). The CDR3 contains 12 residues. V was cut by 3 bases and J by 1 base, with 6 bases left in between. For the CDR3, the DNA is TGCAGTGCTAGTGTACAGAACACTGAAGCTTTCTTT. It translates to CSASVQNTEAFF.

The V and J genes are TRBV18 and TRBJ1-2; 8 bases match TRBD1. V was pared by 0 bases and J by 4 bases, with 4 bases of the junction left unmatched. The CDR3 extends over 15 amino acids. The germline V gene encodes CDR1 KGHSH and CDR2 LQKENI. In DNA form, the CDR3 reads TGTGCCAGCTCACCACCGCGTGGACAGGGCTATGGCTACACCTTC. This gives the protein CASSPPRGQGYGYTF.

The J gene is TRBJ2-7, the V gene TRBV5-1; D is perhaps TRBD1 or TRBD2 (6 bases each). V was trimmed by 0 bases and J by 4 bases, leaving 14 bases between them. This CDR3 has 15 amino acids. The germline V gene has CDR1 SGHRS and CDR2 YFSETQ. CDR3 DNA sequence: TGCGCCAGCAGCTTGGTGTCAGGAGGGGGTTACGAGCAGTACTTC. Protein product: CASSLVSGGGYEQYF.

The chain uses TRBV2 and TRBJ1-2; 9 bases are shared with TRBD1. This CDR3 spans 15 amino acids. The ends lost 6 bases at V and 4 bases at J; junction bases unmatched: 9. CDR1 SNHLY and CDR2 FYNNEI come from the germline V gene. The DNA of the CDR3 is TGTGCCAGCAGAGAACAACAGGGGGCAGGCTATGGCTACACCTTC. It is translated as CASREQQGAGYGYTF.